The 32 T cell receptor beta chains below were found in one sample sequenced in a study of T cell responses to AZD1222 COVID-19 vaccine (dated by TCRdb to about 2021). Per the publication, the time point label means: baseline before first vaccination. Libraries were built with the immunoSEQ multiplex PCR assay. TCRdb stores this immuneACCESS table with in-frame sequences only. Part of the clones is absent; in the studies checked, under half of the shortfall reflects unresolved V genes, and no reason is known for the rest. This sample holds under 85,000 clones; 70% to 90% were observed only once. The ten top clones hold roughly 10% of the sample. Source: peripheral blood, taken on day 0 of AZD1222 vaccination. The origin of the receptors is an adult in good health.

The chain couples TRBV28 to TRBJ1-5; D may be TRBD1 (6 bases). There are 15 residues in the CDR3. Germline assignment: CDR1 MDHEN and CDR2 SYDVKM. V lost 4 bases, J lost 7 bases, and 17 bases lay in between. CDR3 in amino acids: CASSSGRTVRQPQHF. In DNA form, the CDR3 reads TGTGCCAGCAGTTCTGGGAGGACAGTTCGACAGCCCCAGCATTTT. The whole variable domain, remainder taken from reference TRBV28 and TRBJ1-5, is DVKVTQSSRYLVKRTGEKVFLECVQDMDHENMFWYRQDPGLGLRLIYFSYDVKMKEKGDIPEGYSVSREKKERFSLILESASTNQTSMYLCASSSGRTVRQPQHFGDGTRLSIL.

The J gene is TRBJ2-3, the V gene TRBV10-1, with D perhaps TRBD2 (6 bases). With 5 bases removed from V and 8 bases from J, the gap between germline ends came to 41 bases. Germline assignment: CDR1 WNHNN and CDR2 SYGVQD (reference sequence). The CDR3 loop spans 22 amino acids. The CDR3 DNA is TGCGCCAGCAGTTTAGGTGGTGGAGTCGGAACTAGTGGAGTCGGGAGTACCGGTACGCAGTATTTT. It codes for CASSLGGGVGTSGVGSTGTQYF.

The V and J genes are TRBV2 and TRBJ2-7; 8 nucleotides agree with TRBD2. Germline-derived CDR1 and CDR2 are SNHLY and FYNNEI. Losses at the gene ends were 7 bases for V and 12 bases for J; bases not matched to a gene: 20. The CDR3 length is 15 residues. The CDR3 here is CASKSGVAGLSGWYV. In DNA form, the CDR3 reads TGTGCCAGCAAGTCGGGAGTAGCGGGGTTATCGGGATGGTACGTC.

The chain uses TRBV15 and TRBJ1-1; D is ambiguous. The length of the CDR3 is 13 residues. Germline V gives CDR1 LNHNV, CDR2 YYDKDF (reference sequence). Trimming took 1 base from V and 1 from J, leaving 4 bases between them. The CDR3 here is CATSRVPNTEAFF. CDR3 nucleotide sequence: TGTGCCACCAGCAGAGTGCCGAACACTGAAGCTTTCTTT.

The gene calls are TRBV10-3 and TRBJ1-2; D not resolved. Per the germline V gene, CDR1 is ENHRY and CDR2 is SYGVKD. The CDR3 sequence is 12 residues long. Trimming removed 7 bases from V and 4 bases from J, with 10 bases in between. The CDR3: CAINIAGYGYTF. CDR3 coding DNA: TGTGCCATCAACATCGCGGGCTATGGCTACACCTTC.

This sequence joins TRBV28 and TRBJ1-5; D not certain. The CDR3 has 14 amino acids. Trimming left V 6 bases short and J 6 bases short, with 15 bases between. In germline, CDR1 is MDHEN, CDR2 SYDVKM. CDR3 DNA: TGTGCCAGCAGACCGTCGGGTAGTGCTCAGCCCCAGCATTTT. It specifies CASRPSGSAQPQHF.

The chain has TRBV25-1 and TRBJ1-6; D is uncertain. Germline lookup yields CDR1 MGHDK and CDR2 SYGVNS. Trimming left V 4 bases short and J 7 bases short, with 5 bases between. There are 12 residues in the CDR3. CDR3 DNA: TGTGCCAGCAGTGCCGCCAATTCACCCCTCCACTTT. This gives the protein CASSAANSPLHF.

The V and J genes are TRBV24-1 and TRBJ1-3, with 7 bases matching TRBD1. CDR3 length: 17 amino acids. The trim removed 4 bases at V and 0 bases at J, leaving 8 bases unmatched. Germline CDR1 reads KGHDR; CDR2 reads SFDVKD. The CDR3 region is CATSDRTGASSGNTIYF. In DNA, the CDR3 is TGTGCCACCAGTGACCGGACAGGCGCCAGCTCTGGAAACACCATATATTTT.

The gene calls are TRBV18 and TRBJ2-3, with D hard to call. The CDR3 covers 16 residues. Per germline, CDR1 KGHSH and CDR2 LQKENI. V was cut by 6 bases and J by 0 bases, with 16 bases left in between. This chain's CDR3 is CASSRDFAASTDTQYF. DNA of the CDR3: TGTGCCAGCTCTCGCGACTTTGCGGCTAGCACAGATACGCAGTATTTT.

This chain uses TRBV6-5 with TRBJ1-2, with D unclear. CDR3 length: 14 amino acids. Germline V gene sequence: CDR1 MNHEY, CDR2 SVGAGI. Trimming left V 6 bases short and J 10 bases short, with 21 bases between. The CDR3 loop reads CASRKIQSRVDYTF. The CDR3 nucleotides are TGTGCCAGCAGAAAGATCCAATCCCGGGTGGACTACACCTTC.

V is TRBV4-1 and J is TRBJ1-5; unclear D gene. This CDR3 is built from 13 residues. Per the germline V gene, CDR1 is MGHRA and CDR2 is YSYEKL. The ends were cut back, 0 bases at V and 5 bases at J, with 5 bases in the middle. CDR3 loop: CASSQEIDQPQHF. In DNA, the CDR3 is TGCGCCAGCAGCCAAGAAATCGATCAGCCCCAGCATTTT.

CDR3 amino acids: CASSYSSNQPQHF. CDR3 coding DNA: TGTGCCAGCAGTTATTCGAGCAATCAGCCCCAGCATTTT. The chain has TRBV27 and TRBJ1-5; D ambiguous. Germline lookup yields CDR1 MNHEY and CDR2 SMNVEV (reference sequence). The length of the CDR3 is 13 residues. V was pared by 4 bases and J by 1 base, with 5 bases between.

V usage is TRBV6-5 and J usage is TRBJ1-5, with a possible D match to TRBD1 (5 bases). The germline V gene encodes CDR1 MNHEY and CDR2 SVGAGI. The CDR3 extends over 13 amino acids. Trimming took off 8 bases at V and 0 bases at J, with 8 bases between the two ends. The CDR3, as DNA: TGTGCCAGCGGGACGTATAGCAATCAGCCCCAGCATTTT. This sequence encodes CASGTYSNQPQHF.

The rearrangement joins TRBV28 to TRBJ1-6, with 9 bases aligning to TRBD1. Trimming at V came to 5 bases and at J to 9 bases, leaving 11 bases not matched to a gene. Per the germline V gene, CDR1 is MDHEN and CDR2 is SYDVKM. The CDR3 runs 16 residues. The CDR3 loop reads CASSRPGTGFSSPLHF. Here the CDR3 DNA reads TGTGCCAGCAGTCGTCCCGGGACAGGGTTCAGTTCACCCCTCCACTTT.

This rearrangement joins TRBV6-4 to TRBJ2-1; the match to TRBD2 covers 9 bases. Germline CDR1 MRHNA, CDR2 SNTAGT. The J segment lost 8 bases and the V segment lost 6 bases, leaving 11 bases of the junction unmatched. The length of the CDR3 is 15 residues. The CDR3 nucleotides are TGTGCCAGCAGACCGGGTGCGGGGGGGCTCGATGAGCAGTTCTTC. Its translation is CASRPGAGGLDEQFF.

The chain joins TRBV20-1 to TRBJ1-2; no clear D. Germline values: CDR1 DFQATT, CDR2 SNEGSKA (reference sequence). This CDR3 region has 14 residues. V dropped 3 bases and J dropped 1 base, with 12 bases sitting between them. CDR3 in DNA: TGCAGTGCTAGTCCCCCGCAGTTTAACTATGGCTACACCTTC. It codes for CSASPPQFNYGYTF.

The chain couples TRBV5-4 to TRBJ2-2, with D tentatively TRBD1 or TRBD2 (6 bases each). Germline CDR1 reads SGHNT; CDR2 reads YYREEE (reference sequence). The germline V and J ends were trimmed by 0 bases and 5 bases, with 11 bases remaining between them. CDR3 length: 15 residues. CDR3 coding DNA: TGTGCCAGCAGCTTGGTCGGGGGCGCGACCGGGGAGCTGTTTTTT. This gives the protein CASSLVGGATGELFF.

The CDR3 DNA reads TGTGCCAGCAGCCCCGGGGACAGGCGATCGCATGGCTACACCTTC. Translated: CASSPGDRRSHGYTF. This rearrangement joins TRBV28 to TRBJ1-2; 8 bases agree with TRBD1. Per germline, CDR1 MDHEN and CDR2 SYDVKM. The J segment lost 6 bases and the V segment lost 6 bases, leaving 12 bases of the junction unmatched. The CDR3 is 15 amino acids.

The CDR3 DNA is TGTGCCACCCGAAGGGACTTGCCTTCCTACGAGCAGTACTTC. This translates into CATRRDLPSYEQYF. The chain recombines TRBV19 with TRBJ2-7, with a tentative D call TRBD2 (6 bases). V was shortened by 10 bases and J by 1 base, with 17 bases between the two germline ends. CDR3 length: 14 residues. Per the germline V gene, CDR1 is LNHDA and CDR2 is SQIVND (reference sequence).

The chain combines TRBV6-5 with TRBJ2-5; D not resolved. V was pared by 5 bases and J by 5 bases, with 12 bases between. The CDR3 has 13 amino acids. Germline V gene sequence: CDR1 MNHEY, CDR2 SVGAGI. In nucleotides, the CDR3 is TGTGCCAGCAGTCCCCGAAGATTGGAGACCCAGTACTTC. Translated: CASSPRRLETQYF.

J is TRBJ2-7 and V is TRBV7-9; 9 bases agree with TRBD1. V was clipped by 5 bases and J by 2 bases; unmatched bases: 7. Germline assignment: CDR1 SEHNR and CDR2 FQNEAQ (reference sequence). The CDR3 consists of 15 residues. DNA of the CDR3: TGTGCCAGCAGCACCTCGGGACAGGGAACCTACGAGCAGTACTTC. This translates into CASSTSGQGTYEQYF.

The rearrangement uses TRBV5-4 and TRBJ1-1; D not certain. With 0 bases removed from V and 4 bases from J, the gap between germline ends came to 7 bases. CDR3 length: 13 residues. Germline CDR1 is SGHNT and CDR2 is YYREEE (reference sequence). This chain's CDR3 is CASSLEHSTEAFF. The DNA for the CDR3 is TGTGCCAGCAGCTTGGAACACAGCACTGAAGCTTTCTTT.

This sequence joins TRBV5-1 and TRBJ1-2; D gene uncertain. This CDR3 contains 14 residues. The V end lost 3 bases, the J end lost 8 bases, and 17 bases lay between the germline ends. Looked up from germline, CDR1 is SGHRS and CDR2 is YFSETQ. CDR3 protein: CASSSLTRYAGYTF. The CDR3 DNA reads TGCGCCAGCAGCTCCCTTACGAGATACGCGGGCTACACCTTC.

The chain links TRBV4-1 to TRBJ1-2; TRBD1 agrees at 8 bases. CDR1 MGHRA and CDR2 YSYEKL come from the germline V gene. This CDR3 has 18 residues. The V segment lost 1 base and the J segment 1 base; nucleotides outside the gene matches: 11. CDR3 DNA: TGCGCCAGCAGCCAAGGGGGGACAGGACCATCCCGTAACTATGGCTACACCTTC. Its translation: CASSQGGTGPSRNYGYTF.

The chain couples TRBV13 to TRBJ2-3; 8 nucleotides align to TRBD1. With 4 bases clipped from V and 2 bases from J, the junction kept 8 bases outside the gene matches. The CDR3 runs to 16 residues. Germline-derived CDR1 and CDR2 are PRHDT and FYEKMQ (reference sequence). The CDR3 DNA is TGTGCCAGCAGCTCAACAAGGACAGGGCCCACAGATACGCAGTATTTT. Protein: CASSSTRTGPTDTQYF. Variable domain in full (rest from reference TRBV13 and TRBJ2-3): AAGVIQSPRHLIKEKRETATLKCYPIPRHDTVYWYQQGPGQDPQFLISFYEKMQSDKGSIPDRFSAQQFSDYHSELNMSSLELGDSALYFCASSSTRTGPTDTQYFGPGTRLTVL.

The table lists this clone with a count of one. This sequence joins TRBV7-2 and TRBJ2-1, with D possibly being TRBD1 or TRBD2 (5 bases each). The CDR3 extends over 14 amino acids. The germline CDR1 and CDR2 sequences are SGHTA and FQGNSA. V was cut by 2 bases and J by 12 bases, with 17 bases left in between. In DNA form, the CDR3 reads TGTGCCAGCAGCTTACCGGGGCAGGGCTGGGGGCAGTTCTTC. This encodes CASSLPGQGWGQFF.

The rearrangement links TRBV7-6 to TRBJ2-7, with D perhaps TRBD1 (8 bases). V was trimmed by 1 base and J by 4 bases, leaving 17 bases between them. The germline V gene has CDR1 SGHVS and CDR2 FNYEAQ. This CDR3 region has 16 residues. CDR3 sequence (DNA): TGTGCCAGCAGCTTAGGACAAGACAGGGGAGGGTACGAGCAGTACTTC. Protein product: CASSLGQDRGGYEQYF.

CDR3 in DNA: TGCGCCAGCAGCCAAGGGCAGGTTATTAACACTGAAGCTTTCTTT. It encodes CASSQGQVINTEAFF. The V and J genes are TRBV4-1 and TRBJ1-1; D remains unclear. The CDR3 is made up of 15 amino acids. CDR1 MGHRA and CDR2 YSYEKL come from the germline V gene. V was shortened by 1 base and J by 2 bases, with 11 bases between the two germline ends.

The V gene is TRBV5-4, the J gene TRBJ1-2; possible D gene TRBD1, 5 bases. This CDR3 has 15 amino acids. From germline, CDR1 is SGHNT and CDR2 YYREEE (reference sequence). Trimming shortened V by 0 bases and J by 2 bases, and 11 bases separated the two germline ends. DNA for the CDR3: TGTGCCAGCAGCTTGGGTCGGGCAGGGAACTATGGCTACACCTTC. Amino acids: CASSLGRAGNYGYTF.

The gene calls are TRBV15 and TRBJ2-6, with D tentatively TRBD1 (7 bases). Germline V lookup: CDR1 LNHNV, CDR2 YYDKDF (reference sequence). The length of the CDR3 is 20 residues. Trimming took 0 bases from V and 2 from J, leaving 20 bases between them. Here the CDR3 DNA reads TGTGCCACCAGCAGAGATCGGCCAGGGGGGTTAACCGCTGGGGCCAACGTCCTGACTTTC. Amino acids: CATSRDRPGGLTAGANVLTF.

The rearrangement links TRBV5-1 to TRBJ2-3; 9 bases fit TRBD2. The ends lost 4 bases at V and 4 bases at J; junction bases unmatched: 10. CDR3 length equals 16 residues. Germline V gene sequence: CDR1 SGHRS, CDR2 YFSETQ. The CDR3 here is CASSTRTSELPDTQYF. CDR3 nucleotide sequence: TGCGCCAGCAGCACCCGGACTAGCGAGTTACCAGATACGCAGTATTTT.

V and J are TRBV6-2 or TRBV6-3 and TRBJ1-5; the D gene is possibly TRBD1 (6 bases). Between the trimmed V and J ends, which lost 6 bases and 0 bases, there was a span of 12 bases. Germline-derived CDR1 and CDR2 are MNHEY and SVGEGT. The CDR3 has 15 residues. The CDR3 reads CASSQGSYSNQPQHF. CDR3 DNA sequence: TGTGCCAGCAGCCAGGGGTCCTATAGCAATCAGCCCCAGCATTTT.